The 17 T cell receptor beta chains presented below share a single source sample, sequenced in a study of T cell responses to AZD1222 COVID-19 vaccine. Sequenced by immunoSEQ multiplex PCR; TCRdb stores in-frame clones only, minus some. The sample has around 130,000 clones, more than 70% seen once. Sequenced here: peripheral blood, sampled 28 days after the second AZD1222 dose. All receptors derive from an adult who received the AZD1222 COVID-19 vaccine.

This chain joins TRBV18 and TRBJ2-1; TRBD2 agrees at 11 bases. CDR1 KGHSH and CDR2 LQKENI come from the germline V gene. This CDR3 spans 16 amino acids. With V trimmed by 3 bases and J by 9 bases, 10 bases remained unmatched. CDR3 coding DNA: TGTGCCAGCTCACCTACAATACTAGCGGGAGCCGGTGAGCAGTTCTTC. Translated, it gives CASSPTILAGAGEQFF.

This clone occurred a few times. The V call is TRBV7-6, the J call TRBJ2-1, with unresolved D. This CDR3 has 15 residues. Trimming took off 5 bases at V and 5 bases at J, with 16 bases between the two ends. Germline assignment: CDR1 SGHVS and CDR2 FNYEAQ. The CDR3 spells CASSPNHLRNNEQFF. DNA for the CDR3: TGTGCCAGCAGCCCTAACCACCTTAGAAACAATGAGCAGTTCTTC. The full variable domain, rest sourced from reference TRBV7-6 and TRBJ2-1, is GAGVSQSPRYKVTKRGQDVALRCDPISGHVSLYWYRQALGQGPEFLTYFNYEAQQDKSGLPNDRFSAERPEGSISTLTIQRTEQRDSAMYRCASSPNHLRNNEQFFGPGTRLTVL.

The CDR3 bases are TGTGCCAGCAGCTTAGTAGAGTCCAATGAGCAGTTCTTC. Its protein product is CASSLVESNEQFF. This chain links TRBV7-2 with TRBJ2-1, with unresolved D. Germline V gene lookup returns CDR1 SGHTA and CDR2 FQGNSA. V was shortened by 1 base and J by 6 bases, with 7 bases between the two germline ends. This CDR3 has 13 residues.

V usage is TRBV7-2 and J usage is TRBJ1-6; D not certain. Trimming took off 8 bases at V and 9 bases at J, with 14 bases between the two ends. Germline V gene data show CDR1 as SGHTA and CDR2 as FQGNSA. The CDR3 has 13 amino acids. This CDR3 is CASGVTRSSPLHF. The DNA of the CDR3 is TGTGCCAGCGGGGTTACGAGGTCTTCACCCCTCCACTTT.

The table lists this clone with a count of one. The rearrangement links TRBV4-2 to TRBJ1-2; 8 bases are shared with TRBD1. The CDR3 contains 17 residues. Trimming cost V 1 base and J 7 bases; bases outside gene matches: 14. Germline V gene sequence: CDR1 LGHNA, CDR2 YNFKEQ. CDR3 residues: CASSQGGGQGNLSGYTF. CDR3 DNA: TGTGCCAGCAGCCAAGGGGGAGGACAGGGCAATCTATCTGGCTACACCTTC.

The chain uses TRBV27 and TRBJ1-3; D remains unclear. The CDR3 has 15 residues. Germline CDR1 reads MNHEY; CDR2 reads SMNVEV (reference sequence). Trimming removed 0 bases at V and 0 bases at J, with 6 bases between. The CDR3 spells CASSLSWVSGNTIYF. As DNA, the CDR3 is TGTGCCAGCAGTTTATCCTGGGTCTCTGGAAACACCATATATTTT.

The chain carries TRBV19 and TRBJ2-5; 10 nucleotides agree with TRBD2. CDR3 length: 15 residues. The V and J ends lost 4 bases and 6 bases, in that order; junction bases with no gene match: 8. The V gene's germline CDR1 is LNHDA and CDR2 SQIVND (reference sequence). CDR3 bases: TGTGCCAGTAGTAATCCCGGACTAGCGGAGCAGACCCAGTACTTC. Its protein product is CASSNPGLAEQTQYF. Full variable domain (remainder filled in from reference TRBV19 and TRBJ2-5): DGGITQSPKYLFRKEGQNVTLSCEQNLNHDAMYWYRQDPGQGLRLIYYSQIVNDFQKGDIAEGYSVSREKKESFPLTVTSAQKNPTAFYLCASSNPGLAEQTQYFGPGTRLLVL.

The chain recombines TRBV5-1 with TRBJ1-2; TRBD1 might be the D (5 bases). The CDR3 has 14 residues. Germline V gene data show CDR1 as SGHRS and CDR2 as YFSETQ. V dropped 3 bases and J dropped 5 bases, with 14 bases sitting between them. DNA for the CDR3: TGCGCCAGCAGCTCACCGGGGGGGTTGTATGGCTACACCTTC. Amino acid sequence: CASSSPGGLYGYTF. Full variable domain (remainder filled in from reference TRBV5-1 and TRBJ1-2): KAGVTQTPRYLIKTRGQQVTLSCSPISGHRSVSWYQQTPGQGLQFLFEYFSETQRNKGNFPGRFSGRQFSNSRSEMNVSTLELGDSALYLCASSSPGGLYGYTFGSGTRLTVV.

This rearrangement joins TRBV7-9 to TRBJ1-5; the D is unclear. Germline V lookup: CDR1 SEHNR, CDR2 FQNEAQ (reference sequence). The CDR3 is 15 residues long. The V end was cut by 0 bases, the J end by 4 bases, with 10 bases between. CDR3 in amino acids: CASSLASGMNQPQHF. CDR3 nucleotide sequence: TGTGCCAGCAGCTTAGCCAGTGGAATGAATCAGCCCCAGCATTTT.

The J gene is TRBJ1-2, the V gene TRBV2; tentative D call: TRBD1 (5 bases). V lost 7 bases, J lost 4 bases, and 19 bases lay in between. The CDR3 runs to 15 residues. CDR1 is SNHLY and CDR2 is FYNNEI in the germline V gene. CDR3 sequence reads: CASNDQGGESYGYTF. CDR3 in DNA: TGTGCCAGCAATGATCAGGGCGGGGAGAGCTATGGCTACACCTTC.

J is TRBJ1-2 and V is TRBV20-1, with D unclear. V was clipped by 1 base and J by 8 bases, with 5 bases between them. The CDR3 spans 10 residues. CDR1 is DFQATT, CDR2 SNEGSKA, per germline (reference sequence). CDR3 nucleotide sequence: TGCAGTGCTAGAGTTGGCGGCTACACCTTC. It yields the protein CSARVGGYTF.

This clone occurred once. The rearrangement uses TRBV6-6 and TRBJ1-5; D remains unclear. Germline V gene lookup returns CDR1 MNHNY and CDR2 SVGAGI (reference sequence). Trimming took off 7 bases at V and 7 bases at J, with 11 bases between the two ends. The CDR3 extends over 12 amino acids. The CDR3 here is CASTYLEQPQHF. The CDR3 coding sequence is TGTGCCAGCACCTATCTCGAGCAGCCCCAGCATTTT.

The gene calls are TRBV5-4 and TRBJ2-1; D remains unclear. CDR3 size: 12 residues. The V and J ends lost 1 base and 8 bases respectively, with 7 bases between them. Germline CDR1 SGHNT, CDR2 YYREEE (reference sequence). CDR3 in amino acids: CASSLLEYEQFF. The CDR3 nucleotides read TGTGCCAGCAGCTTGTTAGAGTATGAGCAGTTCTTC. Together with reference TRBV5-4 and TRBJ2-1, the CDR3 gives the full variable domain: ETGVTQSPTHLIKTRGQQVTLRCSSQSGHNTVSWYQQALGQGPQFIFQYYREEENGRGNFPPRFSGLQFPNYSSELNVNALELDDSALYLCASSLLEYEQFFGPGTRLTVL.

Here the CDR3 DNA reads TGTGCCAGCAGCTTAAGGTCGCGGGAGTATGAGCAGTTCTTC. It specifies CASSLRSREYEQFF. V usage is TRBV7-2 and J usage is TRBJ2-1; TRBD2 aligns across 7 bases. J lost 8 bases, V lost 2 bases, and 6 bases had no gene match. The CDR3 is 14 residues long. Germline CDR1 is SGHTA and CDR2 is FQGNSA.

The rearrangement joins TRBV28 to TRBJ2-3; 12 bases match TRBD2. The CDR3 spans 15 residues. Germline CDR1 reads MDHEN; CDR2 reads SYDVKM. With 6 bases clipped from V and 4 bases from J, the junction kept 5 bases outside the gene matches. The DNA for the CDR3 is TGTGCCAGCAGCCCACTAGCGGGAGGCGCAGATACGCAGTATTTT. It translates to CASSPLAGGADTQYF.

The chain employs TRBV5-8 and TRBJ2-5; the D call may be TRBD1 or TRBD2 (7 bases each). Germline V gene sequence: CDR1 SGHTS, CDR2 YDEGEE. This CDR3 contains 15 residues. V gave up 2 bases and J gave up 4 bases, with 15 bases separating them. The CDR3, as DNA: TGTGCCAGCAGCTTCTGGGGAGGGGGCGGAGAGACCCAGTACTTC. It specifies CASSFWGGGGETQYF.

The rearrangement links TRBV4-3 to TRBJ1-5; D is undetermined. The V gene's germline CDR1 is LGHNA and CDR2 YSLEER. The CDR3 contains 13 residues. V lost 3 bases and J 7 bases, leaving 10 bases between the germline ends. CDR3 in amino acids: CASSQDRTQPQHF. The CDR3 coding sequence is TGCGCCAGCAGCCAGGATCGGACGCAGCCCCAGCATTTT.